The following is a T cell receptor beta chain sequence with its context. No antigen is known for it. This sample was taken from a study of OX40 agonist ivuxolimab in advanced cancers. Notes on the study in general: Expanded clones belonging to CD8+ T cells outnumbered, on average, those of CD4+.

Samples of blood were obtained at baseline, on cycle 4 day 1, and on cycle 7 day 1. This CDR3 contains 16 residues. Per the germline V gene, CDR1 is MDHEN and CDR2 is SYDVKM. Trimming cost V 5 bases and J 0 bases, with 14 bases left between them. Repertoires were generated with immunoSEQ multiplex PCR, while TCRdb's copy carries only in-frame clones and drops some. The profile shows 45,000 to 75,000 clones, about 85% of them singletons. The chain is built from TRBV28 and TRBJ1-5, with no clear D. This specimen was CD4+ or CD8+ T cells sorted from blood, taken in a trial of the OX40 agonist ivuxolimab. This TCR was sampled from an adult with an advanced solid tumor such as melanoma, head and neck, liver or kidney cancer. In nucleotides, the CDR3 is TGTGCCAGCAGTCCCTCCGGGGTACGTAGCAATCAGCCCCAGCATTTT. Its protein product is CASSPSGVRSNQPQHF.